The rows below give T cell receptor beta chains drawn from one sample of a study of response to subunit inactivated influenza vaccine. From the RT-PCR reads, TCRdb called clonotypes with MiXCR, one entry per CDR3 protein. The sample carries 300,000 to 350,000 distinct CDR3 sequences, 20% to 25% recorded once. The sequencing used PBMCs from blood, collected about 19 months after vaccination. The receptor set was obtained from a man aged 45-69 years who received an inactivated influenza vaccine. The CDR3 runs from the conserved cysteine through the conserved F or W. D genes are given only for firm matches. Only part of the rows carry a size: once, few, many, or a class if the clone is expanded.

cdr3_nt: TGTGCCAGCAGCTACTCGCCGCAGGGGGTAAACACTGAAGCTTTCTTT
cdr3_aa: CASSYSPQGVNTEAFF
clone_size: many
d_call: TRBD1
j_call: TRBJ1-1
v_call: TRBV7-2

cdr3_nt: TGCGCCAGCAGCTTGGATGGACAGGGACGCGGCTACACCTTC
cdr3_aa: CASSLDGQGRGYTF
clone_size: few
d_call: TRBD1
j_call: TRBJ1-2
v_call: TRBV5-1

cdr3_nt: TGCGCCAGCAGCCAAGAACAGGGCAATCAGCCCCAGCATTTT
cdr3_aa: CASSQEQGNQPQHF
clone_size: many
d_call: .
j_call: TRBJ1-5
v_call: TRBV4-1

cdr3_nt: TGTGCCAGCTGTAAACGACTAGCGGGAGGCGAGCAGTACTTC
cdr3_aa: CASCKRLAGGEQYF
clone_size: few
d_call: TRBD2
j_call: TRBJ2-7
v_call: TRBV12-3/TRBV12-4

cdr3_nt: TGCGCCAGCCGGGAGCATTACGAGCAGTACTTC
cdr3_aa: CASREHYEQYF
clone_size: .
d_call: .
j_call: TRBJ2-7
v_call: TRBV5-1

cdr3_nt: TGCGCCAGCAGCCTTTCAGATAATTCACCCCTCCACTTT
cdr3_aa: CASSLSDNSPLHF
clone_size: few
d_call: .
j_call: TRBJ1-6
v_call: TRBV4-3

cdr3_nt: TGTGCCAGCAGCCTACCGGGACAGGGCTCCTACAATGAGCAGTTCTTC
cdr3_aa: CASSLPGQGSYNEQFF
clone_size: .
d_call: TRBD1
j_call: TRBJ2-1
v_call: TRBV3-1

cdr3_nt: TGTGCCAGCAGCGTAGAGGACAGTCCTTCCTCTGGAAACACCATATATTTT
cdr3_aa: CASSVEDSPSSGNTIYF
clone_size: .
d_call: .
j_call: TRBJ1-3
v_call: TRBV9

cdr3_nt: TGCGCCAGCAGCTTGGAGGGGGGCTTACAGCCCCAGCATTTT
cdr3_aa: CASSLEGGLQPQHF
clone_size: few
d_call: .
j_call: TRBJ1-5
v_call: TRBV5-1

cdr3_nt: TGTGCCAGCAGTTACAGGGGACAGGGTCATAGCGAGCAGTTCTTC
cdr3_aa: CASSYRGQGHSEQFF
clone_size: .
d_call: TRBD1
j_call: TRBJ2-1
v_call: TRBV6-5

cdr3_nt: TGCAGCGTTGAACCGGGTTGGGGAGAGACCCAGTACTTC
cdr3_aa: CSVEPGWGETQYF
clone_size: .
d_call: .
j_call: TRBJ2-5
v_call: TRBV29-1

cdr3_nt: TGTGCCAGCAGCAACAGCGGGGCGAACACTGAAGCTTTCTTT
cdr3_aa: CASSNSGANTEAFF
clone_size: .
d_call: .
j_call: TRBJ1-1
v_call: TRBV6-1

cdr3_nt: TGTGCCAGCCTTCGGACTAGCGGACACAATGAGCAGTTCTTC
cdr3_aa: CASLRTSGHNEQFF
clone_size: few
d_call: TRBD2
j_call: TRBJ2-1
v_call: TRBV14

cdr3_nt: TGTGCCAGCAGGCCTCAGGGGCGAGAGCAGTTCTTC
cdr3_aa: CASRPQGREQFF
clone_size: .
d_call: .
j_call: TRBJ2-1
v_call: TRBV6-2/TRBV6-3

cdr3_nt: TGCGCCAGCAGCTTGGCCGGACTAGCAACGAACACCGGGGAGCTGTTTTTT
cdr3_aa: CASSLAGLATNTGELFF
clone_size: .
d_call: TRBD2
j_call: TRBJ2-2
v_call: TRBV5-1

cdr3_nt: TGTGCCAGCAGCGTAGATAGACCCGGGGAGCTGTTTTTT
cdr3_aa: CASSVDRPGELFF
clone_size: .
d_call: .
j_call: TRBJ2-2
v_call: TRBV9

cdr3_nt: TGTGCCAGCAAACCCTCGGCCACCGGGGAGCTGTTTTTT
cdr3_aa: CASKPSATGELFF
clone_size: few
d_call: .
j_call: TRBJ2-2
v_call: TRBV12-3/TRBV12-4

cdr3_nt: TGCGCCAGCGGAAAACAGAACGTTTTAGCCAAAAACATTCAGTACTTC
cdr3_aa: CASGKQNVLAKNIQYF
clone_size: .
d_call: .
j_call: TRBJ2-4
v_call: TRBV5-1

cdr3_nt: TGTGCCAGCAGTGAAGCGGCAGGGCGGCCGAACACTGAAGCTTTCTTT
cdr3_aa: CASSEAAGRPNTEAFF
clone_size: few
d_call: .
j_call: TRBJ1-1
v_call: TRBV6-1

cdr3_nt: TGTGCCAGCAGTTACTCAAGGACTAGCGGGGCAGATACGCAGTATTTT
cdr3_aa: CASSYSRTSGADTQYF
clone_size: .
d_call: TRBD2
j_call: TRBJ2-3
v_call: TRBV6-2/TRBV6-3

cdr3_nt: TGTGCCAGCAGTAGGTGGGACATCCAAGAGACCCAGTACTTC
cdr3_aa: CASSRWDIQETQYF
clone_size: .
d_call: .
j_call: TRBJ2-5
v_call: TRBV12-3/TRBV12-4

cdr3_nt: TGTGCCAGCAGTGCCACAGTCGTTGGCTACACCTTC
cdr3_aa: CASSATVVGYTF
clone_size: many
d_call: .
j_call: TRBJ1-2
v_call: TRBV12-3/TRBV12-4

cdr3_nt: TGCAGTGCTAGAGCTGGGCCTGGAGCCCCAACAGATACGCAGTATTTT
cdr3_aa: CSARAGPGAPTDTQYF
clone_size: once
d_call: .
j_call: TRBJ2-3
v_call: TRBV20-1

cdr3_nt: TGTGCCAGCAGCCTAACCGGGACAGGGTCGTTTGGGACCCAGTACTTC
cdr3_aa: CASSLTGTGSFGTQYF
clone_size: few
d_call: TRBD1
j_call: TRBJ2-5
v_call: TRBV11-2

cdr3_nt: TGCAGTGTTCTCGACACCGCAACTAATGAAAAACTGTTTTTT
cdr3_aa: CSVLDTATNEKLFF
clone_size: .
d_call: .
j_call: TRBJ1-4
v_call: TRBV20-1

cdr3_nt: TGTGCCAGCAGCTTGGTTCTCGCGGGATACACTGAAGCTTTCTTT
cdr3_aa: CASSLVLAGYTEAFF
clone_size: .
d_call: .
j_call: TRBJ1-1
v_call: TRBV7-2

cdr3_nt: TGTGCCAGCAGCCGTAGAGACTTCGGGACCTTCACCGGGGAGCTGTTTTTT
cdr3_aa: CASSRRDFGTFTGELFF
clone_size: .
d_call: .
j_call: TRBJ2-2
v_call: TRBV27

cdr3_nt: TGTGCCAGCTCACCCCCAGGGTACTCGAGCTACACCTTC
cdr3_aa: CASSPPGYSSYTF
clone_size: few
d_call: .
j_call: TRBJ1-2
v_call: TRBV18

cdr3_nt: TGCGCCAGCAGGGGCGGAGGAAACACCTTATATTTT
cdr3_aa: CASRGGGNTLYF
clone_size: .
d_call: .
j_call: TRBJ1-3
v_call: TRBV5-1

cdr3_nt: TGCAGTGCGCCGTATCGACAAGACCACAACTATGGCTACACCTTC
cdr3_aa: CSAPYRQDHNYGYTF
clone_size: many
d_call: .
j_call: TRBJ1-2
v_call: TRBV20-1

cdr3_nt: TGTGCCAGCAGCTACCGGGACAGGGGCTTCCAGTCCCAGCATTTT
cdr3_aa: CASSYRDRGFQSQHF
clone_size: .
d_call: TRBD1
j_call: TRBJ1-5
v_call: TRBV7-2

cdr3_nt: TGCGCCAGCAGCCAAGATGCGACTAGCGGAGACTCCTACAATGAGCAGTTCTTC
cdr3_aa: CASSQDATSGDSYNEQFF
clone_size: .
d_call: TRBD2
j_call: TRBJ2-1
v_call: TRBV4-3

cdr3_nt: TGTGCCAGCAGTTACGAGGGACTTGGCTACACCTTC
cdr3_aa: CASSYEGLGYTF
clone_size: .
d_call: .
j_call: TRBJ1-2
v_call: TRBV6-5

cdr3_nt: TGTGCCAGCAGTTTCGAGGGTGGTACTGAAGCTTTCTTT
cdr3_aa: CASSFEGGTEAFF
clone_size: few
d_call: .
j_call: TRBJ1-1
v_call: TRBV6-6

cdr3_nt: TGTGCCACCAGTGTCGGCGGGGAGCTGTTTTTT
cdr3_aa: CATSVGGELFF
clone_size: many
d_call: .
j_call: TRBJ2-2
v_call: TRBV24-1

cdr3_nt: TGCGCCAGCAGCTTGGCGCGCTTACAGCTCTACAATGAGCAGTTCTTC
cdr3_aa: CASSLARLQLYNEQFF
clone_size: .
d_call: .
j_call: TRBJ2-1
v_call: TRBV5-1

cdr3_nt: TGTGCCAGCAGCCAAGGAACAGGGGGCGATTCACCCCTCCACTTT
cdr3_aa: CASSQGTGGDSPLHF
clone_size: .
d_call: TRBD1
j_call: TRBJ1-6
v_call: TRBV3-1

cdr3_nt: TGCGCCAGCAGCTTGGTTGCGTTGACGCGGCATCAGCCCCAGCATTTT
cdr3_aa: CASSLVALTRHQPQHF
clone_size: few
d_call: .
j_call: TRBJ1-5
v_call: TRBV5-1

cdr3_nt: TGTGCCAGCAGCCCTCCAGAGATGAACACTGAAGCTTTCTTT
cdr3_aa: CASSPPEMNTEAFF
clone_size: few
d_call: .
j_call: TRBJ1-1
v_call: TRBV2

cdr3_nt: TGCGCCAGCAGCTTGGGCCAGGGAGGCAATCAGCCCCAGCATTTT
cdr3_aa: CASSLGQGGNQPQHF
clone_size: many
d_call: .
j_call: TRBJ1-5
v_call: TRBV5-1

cdr3_nt: TGTGCCATCAGACGAGGTGCGGACACTGAAGCTTTCTTT
cdr3_aa: CAIRRGADTEAFF
clone_size: .
d_call: .
j_call: TRBJ1-1
v_call: TRBV10-3

cdr3_nt: TGTGCCAGCTCATCACCGCCAGGGAACACTGAAGCTTTCTTT
cdr3_aa: CASSSPPGNTEAFF
clone_size: .
d_call: .
j_call: TRBJ1-1
v_call: TRBV18

cdr3_nt: TGTGCCAGCGGCACAGAGACTTATGGAAACACCATATATTTT
cdr3_aa: CASGTETYGNTIYF
clone_size: .
d_call: .
j_call: TRBJ1-3
v_call: TRBV28

cdr3_nt: TGCAGTGAGGGGAAGGGAGAGGGCTACAATGAGCAGTTCTTC
cdr3_aa: CSEGKGEGYNEQFF
clone_size: .
d_call: .
j_call: TRBJ2-1
v_call: TRBV20-1

cdr3_nt: TGCAGCGTTGAAGAGCCCCTGGACATGAGCTCCTACAATGAGCAGTTCTTC
cdr3_aa: CSVEEPLDMSSYNEQFF
clone_size: many
d_call: .
j_call: TRBJ2-1
v_call: TRBV29-1

cdr3_nt: TGTGCCAGCAGCTTAAACAGGGGGCCGGAAGCTTTCTTT
cdr3_aa: CASSLNRGPEAFF
clone_size: few
d_call: TRBD1
j_call: TRBJ1-1
v_call: TRBV11-2